The rows below give T cell receptor beta chains drawn from one sample of a study of blood T cells in healthy people across ages. One entry per CDR3 protein results from TCRdb running MiXCR on the 5' RACE reads. The repertoire holds under 2 million distinct CDR3 sequences, with about 31% as singletons. Sequencing was carried out using blood. The receptors come from a woman aged 25 to 39 in good health. The CDR3 runs from the conserved cysteine through the conserved F or W. D genes are given only for firm matches. Some rows have no size entry. The others give once, few or many, or a class for an expanded clone.

v_call,cdr3_length,d_call,j_call,clone_size,cdr3_nt,cdr3_aa
TRBV2,15,TRBD1,TRBJ2-7,NA,TGTGCCAGCAGCCGGGACAGCTGGGTGTCCTACGAGCAGTACTTC,CASSRDSWVSYEQYF
TRBV9,15,NA,TRBJ2-3,NA,TGTGCCAGCTCGCCCCGAGCTATCATCACAGATACGCAGTATTTT,CASSPRAIITDTQYF
TRBV15,16,TRBD1,TRBJ2-7,few,TGTGCCACCAGCAGAACAGGGACAGGACAACCCTACGAGCAGTACTTC,CATSRTGTGQPYEQYF
TRBV15,15,NA,TRBJ2-5,NA,TGTGCCACCAGCAGAGAACGAGTGGGAGGCGAGACCCAGTACTTC,CATSRERVGGETQYF
TRBV20-1,14,TRBD2,TRBJ2-1,few,TGCAGTGCCTCCCTAGCGGGGGTTTACAATGGGCAGTTCTTC,CSASLAGVYNGQFF
TRBV5-1,15,NA,TRBJ2-2,NA,TGCGCCAGCACCGGGCCTGGCCCGGACACCGGGGAGCTGTTTTTT,CASTGPGPDTGELFF
TRBV7-9,15,NA,TRBJ2-4,NA,TGTGCCAGCAGCTTAGAGGGGGGGCGTCTTTGGGAGCAGTACTTC,CASSLEGGRLWEQYF
TRBV7-7,15,NA,TRBJ2-6,NA,TGTGCCAGCAGCTTAGGTGAGCCTGGGGCCAACGTCCTGACTTTC,CASSLGEPGANVLTF
TRBV12-3/TRBV12-4,16,NA,TRBJ1-1,few,TGTGCCAGCTCTCCCTTTGCCCTGGGACTGAACACTGAAGCTTTCTTT,CASSPFALGLNTEAFF
TRBV10-1,18,NA,TRBJ2-2,NA,TGCGCCAGCAGTGATGGGGTCTCCGCGCCAGGGAACACCGGGGAGCTGTTTTTT,CASSDGVSAPGNTGELFF
TRBV6-2/TRBV6-3,15,NA,TRBJ2-7,NA,TGTGCCAGCAGAGATCTTTTAGGGTCATCCTACGAGCAGTACTTC,CASRDLLGSSYEQYF
TRBV6-1,16,NA,TRBJ2-5,NA,TGTGCCAGCAGGACACAGGGCTACTATGACCAAGAGACCCAGTACTTC,CASRTQGYYDQETQYF
TRBV29-1,12,TRBD1,TRBJ2-7,many,TGCAGCTGCGGACAGGGGGCCAACGAGCAGTACTTC,CSCGQGANEQYF
TRBV4-1,16,TRBD1,TRBJ1-2,NA,TGCGCCAGCAGCCAAGATGGGACAGGGGAATACTATGGCTACACCTTC,CASSQDGTGEYYGYTF
TRBV18,11,NA,TRBJ1-1,few,TGTGCCAGCTCTTCGGACACTGAAGCTTTCTTT,CASSSDTEAFF
TRBV6-5,13,NA,TRBJ2-1,NA,TGTGCCAGCAGCCGAACGTGGGGCAATGAGCAGTTCTTC,CASSRTWGNEQFF
TRBV5-1,15,NA,TRBJ2-5,NA,TGCGCCAGCAGCTTGGCCGTGTTAAGGGATGAGACCCAGTACTTC,CASSLAVLRDETQYF
TRBV29-1,13,NA,TRBJ1-1,few,TGCAGCGTTGATACGGGCCTAACCACTGAAGCTTTCTTT,CSVDTGLTTEAFF
TRBV6-6,15,TRBD1,TRBJ2-1,NA,TGTGCCAGCAGTCCGACTACGGTGACAGGGGATGAGCAGTTCTTC,CASSPTTVTGDEQFF
TRBV4-2,14,TRBD2,TRBJ2-7,few,TGTGCCAGCAGCCCGGCGGGAGGGCCCAACGAGCAGTACTTC,CASSPAGGPNEQYF
TRBV3-1,13,TRBD2,TRBJ2-7,NA,TGTGCCAGCAGGGTGGCGGGGGACTACGAGCAGTACTTC,CASRVAGDYEQYF
TRBV7-2,18,NA,TRBJ2-1,few,TGTGCCAGCAGCTTAGAAGGAGGTGGGGGGGCGTCCAAGAATGAGCAGTTCTTC,CASSLEGGGGASKNEQFF
TRBV15,18,NA,TRBJ2-1,NA,TGTGCCACCAGCAGACCGGCCTTTGAGGGGCCCACCTACAATGAGCAGTTCTTC,CATSRPAFEGPTYNEQFF
TRBV6-1,16,NA,TRBJ1-1,few,TGTGCCAGCACTACGGGACCGCAAACGATGAACACTGAAGCTTTCTTT,CASTTGPQTMNTEAFF
TRBV20-1,14,NA,TRBJ2-3,NA,TGCAGTGCTAGAGGATACGGGAACACAGATACGCAGTATTTT,CSARGYGNTDTQYF
TRBV10-3,16,NA,TRBJ1-2,few,TGTGCCATCAGTGAAAGCGTTGGCAATACTAACTATGGCTACACCTTC,CAISESVGNTNYGYTF
TRBV12-3/TRBV12-4,13,NA,TRBJ1-2,NA,TGTGCCAGCAGGACGGGAGCCAAAAGGGGCTACACCTTC,CASRTGAKRGYTF
TRBV20-1,13,TRBD2,TRBJ2-7,few,TGCAGTGCTATGGGGACTAGCGGGAGTCAGCAGTACTTC,CSAMGTSGSQQYF
TRBV6-2/TRBV6-3,15,NA,TRBJ1-2,few,TGTGCCAGCAGTTACGTGAGGGACGGAAACTATGGCTACACCTTC,CASSYVRDGNYGYTF
TRBV6-2/TRBV6-3,15,NA,TRBJ2-7,NA,TGTGCCAGCAGTGGAGGCTCAGGGGTCCTCTACGAGCAGTACTTC,CASSGGSGVLYEQYF
TRBV20-1,13,NA,TRBJ1-2,once,TGCAGCACCTTGCCGGCCCTCAACTATGGCTACACCTTC,CSTLPALNYGYTF
TRBV7-3,17,NA,TRBJ2-3,NA,TGTGCCAGCAGCTTAACCAGCATAATCGGATACACAGATACGCAGTATTTT,CASSLTSIIGYTDTQYF
TRBV25-1,16,NA,TRBJ1-6,few,TGTGCCAGCAGTCCTGAAGGGGACTACCATAATTCACCCCTCCACTTT,CASSPEGDYHNSPLHF
TRBV7-9,15,TRBD2,TRBJ2-5,many,TGTGCCAGCAGCTTGTTCAGCGGGGGACAAGAGACCCAGTACTTC,CASSLFSGGQETQYF
TRBV5-5,16,NA,TRBJ2-5,NA,TGTGCCAGCAGCTTGGACCAAAGGGGGGCCCGGGAGACCCAGTACTTC,CASSLDQRGARETQYF
TRBV7-6,14,NA,TRBJ2-1,NA,TGTGCCAGCAGCTTGCTCGCATCGGACAATGAGCAGTTCTTC,CASSLLASDNEQFF
TRBV10-3,14,TRBD1,TRBJ2-7,NA,TGTGCCATCAGCGAACGGGACAGGATTGGCGAGCAGTACTTC,CAISERDRIGEQYF
TRBV4-1,16,TRBD2,TRBJ2-3,few,TGCGCCAGCAGCCAAGCCAGCGGGGGTCGCACAGATACGCAGTATTTT,CASSQASGGRTDTQYF
TRBV7-9,14,TRBD1,TRBJ2-1,few,TGTGCCAGCACCGAGGGGCAGGGGGCTAATGAGCAGTTCTTC,CASTEGQGANEQFF
TRBV18,15,NA,TRBJ2-1,NA,TGTGCCAGCTCACCACCGGGCGGGATAGTCAATGAGCAGTTCTTC,CASSPPGGIVNEQFF
TRBV7-2,15,NA,TRBJ1-5,few,TGTGCCAGCAGCTCCGTTGGGGGAAGAGGGCAGCCCCAGCATTTT,CASSSVGGRGQPQHF
TRBV7-3,18,TRBD1,TRBJ1-1,NA,TGTGCCAGCAGCTCAAGGGGTGGGTATGGGACAGGGTGGACTGAAGCTTTCTTT,CASSSRGGYGTGWTEAFF
TRBV28,16,TRBD2,TRBJ2-5,few,TGTGCCAGCAGTTTCGGGGAGGGCCTGGGTTTAGAGACCCAGTACTTC,CASSFGEGLGLETQYF